These T cell receptor beta chains were read from a single sample in a study of Ad26.COV2.S vaccination and SARS-CoV-2 variants. Generated by immunoSEQ multiplex PCR, the TCRdb table keeps only in-frame clones and is missing some. The data hold hundreds of thousands of clones, with around 89% observed a single time. The sequencing here drew on peripheral blood, taken in a trial of Ad26.COV2.S vaccine versus placebo. The receptors come from a person aged 18-60 years who received the Ad26.COV2.S COVID-19 vaccine or a placebo. Each CDR3 is given with its conserved first and last residue. Fields, in order: D gene, V gene, clone size, J gene, CDR3 DNA, CDR3 protein. A D gene is named only where the DNA matches it firmly. Some rows mark clone size as missing; the rest say once, few, many or name a class of expanded clone.

>NA|TRBV18|once|TRBJ1-4
TGTGCCAGCTCAACGTCTGCAACTAATGAAAAACTGTTTTTT
CASSTSATNEKLFF
>NA|TRBV9|NA|TRBJ1-4
TGTGCCAGCAGCCCCGGGGGAGTTAATGAAAAACTGTTTTTT
CASSPGGVNEKLFF
>TRBD1|TRBV2|NA|TRBJ2-5
TGTGCCAGCGGACAGGGGGGGTACTTC
CASGQGGYF
>TRBD2|TRBV5-1|NA|TRBJ2-3
TGCGCCAGCAGCTTGGCTAGCGGGACTGTCACAGATACGCAGTATTTT
CASSLASGTVTDTQYF
>NA|TRBV19|NA|TRBJ1-1
TGTGCCAGTAGTACTTACCAAGGACCGAACACTGAAGCTTTCTTT
CASSTYQGPNTEAFF
>NA|TRBV19|NA|TRBJ1-1
TGTGCCAGTAGTATCTCAGGGAACACTGAAGCTTTCTTT
CASSISGNTEAFF
>TRBD2|TRBV10-3|NA|TRBJ2-7
TGTGCCATCAGTTTAGCGGGGGGGAGAAACGAGCAGTACTTC
CAISLAGGRNEQYF
>NA|TRBV12-5|NA|TRBJ2-5
TGTGCTAGTGGTTTGGGCGGAATGGAGACCCAGTACTTC
CASGLGGMETQYF
>TRBD1|TRBV6-5|NA|TRBJ1-1
TGTGCCAGCAGCCCCGGGACAGATCGAGCTTTCTTT
CASSPGTDRAFF
>TRBD2|TRBV10-3|NA|TRBJ2-2
TGTGCCATCCCCCAGGTCCTAGCGGGAGGAGCCGGGGAGCTGTTTTTT
CAIPQVLAGGAGELFF
>TRBD2|TRBV12-3/TRBV12-4|NA|TRBJ2-1
TGTGCCAGCAGTTGGGGACTAGGGGATGAGCAGTTCTTC
CASSWGLGDEQFF
>NA|TRBV7-2|NA|TRBJ2-6
TGTGCCAGCAGCTTTGCAGGTATAACGGGGGCCAACGTCCTGACTTTC
CASSFAGITGANVLTF
>TRBD1|TRBV19|NA|TRBJ1-2
TGTGCCAGTAACGCGGGGGACAGCCTGTATGGCTACACCTTC
CASNAGDSLYGYTF
>NA|TRBV18|NA|TRBJ2-4
TGTGCCAGCTCATACGATACAGGTGTTATAGCCAAAAACATTCAGTACTTC
CASSYDTGVIAKNIQYF
>NA|TRBV10-3|NA|TRBJ2-7
TGTGCCATCAGTGCAACAGGGCCCTCCTACGAGCAGTACTTC
CAISATGPSYEQYF
>NA|TRBV7-9|once|TRBJ2-7
TGTGCCAGCAGCTTAGGGGACACCTACGAGCAGTACTTC
CASSLGDTYEQYF
>NA|TRBV19|few|TRBJ2-7
TGTGCCAGTAGTCGCCAACTAGGAACCTACGAGCAGTACTTC
CASSRQLGTYEQYF
>TRBD1|TRBV24-1|once|TRBJ2-1
TGTGCCACCCGGGACAGGTTTTACAATGAGCAGTTCTTC
CATRDRFYNEQFF
>NA|TRBV2|NA|TRBJ2-4
TGTGCCAGCAGTGAAGCGAGAAACATTCAGTACTTC
CASSEARNIQYF
>NA|TRBV7-2|NA|TRBJ1-6
TGTGCCAGCAGCTTAGAGGGACGAGGAAATTCACCCCTCCACTTT
CASSLEGRGNSPLHF
>NA|TRBV15|NA|TRBJ2-2
TGTGCCACCAGCAGATCAGCCGGGACTGGCTACACCGGGGAGCTGTTTTTT
CATSRSAGTGYTGELFF
>TRBD1|TRBV30|NA|TRBJ2-7
TGTGCCTGGAGTCAGATCATCGTAGGGGGCACCTACGAGCAGTACTTC
CAWSQIIVGGTYEQYF
>NA|TRBV3-1/TRBV3-2|NA|TRBJ2-1
TGTGCCAGCAGCCAAGAGTCCACAGGATACAATGAGCAGTTCTTC
CASSQESTGYNEQFF